These 15 T cell receptor beta chains were all obtained from the same sample, sequenced in a study of spatial heterogeneity in lung cancer. Specified time point: sample taken at primary tumor resection. Tumor, nontumor lung or frozen PBMC supplied whole RNA, sequenced without sorting. TCRdb re-derived calls from the 5' RACE reads in MiXCR, one entry per CDR3 protein. The table records more than 30,000 distinct CDR3 sequences, roughly 5.2% of them present only once. Material: PBMCs, obtained at surgery. The receptors stem from a male donor with early-stage non-small cell lung cancer.

This clonotype was observed many times. The gene calls are TRBV30 and TRBJ1-6, with D possibly being TRBD1 (5 bases). Trimming pared 3 bases from V and 7 bases from J, leaving 16 bases between. Germline V gives CDR1 GTSNPN, CDR2 SVGIG (reference sequence). CDR3 length: 15 amino acids. CDR3 region: CAWSAAGTVNSPLHF. CDR3 coding DNA: TGTGCCTGGAGCGCAGCCGGGACGGTAAATTCACCCCTCCACTTT.

This clonotype has only a few counts. The V gene is TRBV6-1, the J gene TRBJ2-5, with 11 bases aligning to TRBD2. This CDR3 region has 16 residues. From germline, CDR1 is MNHNS and CDR2 SASEGT. The junction had 7 bases not matched to a gene; V was cut back by 2 bases and J by 5 bases. CDR3 protein: CASSELAGGPQETQYF. The DNA for the CDR3 is TGTGCCAGCAGTGAATTAGCGGGGGGGCCTCAGGAGACCCAGTACTTC.

This clonotype was counted ten times or more. The rearrangement links TRBV28 to TRBJ2-7; 11 nucleotides agree with TRBD2. Germline loops: CDR1 MDHEN, CDR2 SYDVKM. The J segment lost 1 base and the V segment lost 10 bases, leaving 6 bases of the junction unmatched. The CDR3 consists of 14 residues. In DNA form, the CDR3 reads TGTGCCACAGAGACTAGCGGGGCATCCTACGAGCAGTACTTC. It specifies CATETSGASYEQYF.

This clonotype was counted a single time. Being one base from a much bigger clone, this may be a read error. V gene TRBV7-2 combines with J gene TRBJ2-5; tentative D call: TRBD1 (5 bases). CDR3 size: 13 residues. The ends were cut back, 9 bases at V and 0 bases at J, with 11 bases in the middle. Germline CDR1 SGHTA, CDR2 FQGNSA. CDR3 sequence (DNA): TGTGCCAGGAGCCCAGGGTACCAAGAGACCCAGTACTTC. The encoded protein is CARSPGYQETQYF.

This clonotype showed up many times. The chain combines TRBV20-1 with TRBJ1-1, with D tentatively TRBD1 (5 bases). The CDR3 covers 14 residues. The germline V gene encodes CDR1 DFQATT and CDR2 SNEGSKA (reference sequence). Trimming removed 5 bases at V and 7 bases at J, with 20 bases between. CDR3 sequence (DNA): TGCAGTGCTCCCGCCCAGGGCTTCCCGGGTGAAGCTTTCTTT. As protein: CSAPAQGFPGEAFF.

The chain carries TRBV6-5 and TRBJ1-6; D call uncertain. The CDR3 has 12 amino acids. V lost 6 bases and J lost 6, with 6 bases in between. The V gene's germline CDR1 is MNHEY and CDR2 SVGAGI. The CDR3 coding sequence is TGTGCCAGCAGGGGAAGTAATTCACCCCTCCACTTT. Its translation is CASRGSNSPLHF.

This clonotype showed up many times. The J gene is TRBJ2-5, the V gene TRBV7-9; a weak D match, TRBD1 (6 bases). CDR3 length: 15 residues. Germline CDR1 SEHNR, CDR2 FQNEAQ (reference sequence). V lost 5 bases to trimming and J lost 1 base, with 14 bases between them. Here the CDR3 reads CASSRTGLGQETQYF. The DNA for the CDR3 is TGTGCCAGCAGCCGTACAGGGCTTGGCCAAGAGACCCAGTACTTC.

This clonotype was seen many times. The rearrangement links TRBV3-1 to TRBJ1-1; D unclear. Germline lookup yields CDR1 LGHDT and CDR2 YNNKEL (reference sequence). V was trimmed by 1 base and J by 1 base, leaving 7 bases between them. CDR3 size: 14 residues. The DNA for the CDR3 is TGTGCCAGCAGCCAAGTACGGTCGAACACTGAAGCTTTCTTT. This translates into CASSQVRSNTEAFF.

This clonotype was detected many times. The V gene is TRBV10-3, the J gene TRBJ2-7, with D tentatively TRBD1 (6 bases). Trimming left V 2 bases short and J 5 bases short, with 19 bases between. The CDR3 is 16 amino acids. Per the germline V gene, CDR1 is ENHRY and CDR2 is SYGVKD. The CDR3 loop reads CAISEKVQIRGNEQYF. In nucleotides, the CDR3 is TGTGCCATCAGTGAGAAGGTCCAAATCAGGGGCAACGAGCAGTACTTC.

The table lists this clonotype with many counts. The CDR3 sequence is CASSRSGQETQYF. In DNA, the CDR3 is TGTGCCAGCAGTAGATCGGGTCAAGAGACCCAGTACTTC. V and J are TRBV2 and TRBJ2-5, with D hard to call. V was trimmed by 5 bases and J by 2 bases, leaving 9 bases between them. This CDR3 comprises 13 residues. The germline V gene encodes CDR1 SNHLY and CDR2 FYNNEI.

This clonotype was counted ten times or more. The rearrangement uses TRBV20-1 and TRBJ1-6, with TRBD1 matching over 9 bases. Germline CDR1 and CDR2: DFQATT and SNEGSKA (reference sequence). After removal of 0 bases from V and 10 bases from J, the junction contained 10 bases not matched to a gene. The CDR3 totals 16 residues. The CDR3 loop reads CSARDGRTGERSPLHF. DNA of the CDR3: TGCAGTGCTAGAGATGGGAGGACAGGGGAACGGTCACCCCTCCACTTT.

In its sample, this clonotype was seen a few times. V gene TRBV28 combines with J gene TRBJ2-7, with unresolved D. Germline V CDR1 and CDR2: MDHEN, SYDVKM. This CDR3 has 15 amino acids. V was cut by 6 bases and J by 2 bases, with 17 bases left in between. The CDR3 spells CASSSPLKNPYEQYF. CDR3 DNA sequence: TGTGCCAGCAGCTCTCCTTTAAAGAACCCCTACGAGCAGTACTTC.

This clonotype was recorded many times. The chain links TRBV2 to TRBJ2-3, with 9 bases identical to TRBD2. The germline gives CDR1 SNHLY, CDR2 FYNNEI. J lost 1 base, V lost 4 bases, and 6 bases had no gene match. The CDR3 is 16 residues long. The DNA of the CDR3 is TGTGCCAGCAGTGGGTCCAGCGGGGGGCGCACAGATACGCAGTATTTT. It yields the protein CASSGSSGGRTDTQYF.

This sequence joins TRBV6-5 and TRBJ2-5, with 9 bases fitting TRBD2. This CDR3 contains 16 residues. J lost 4 bases, V lost 5 bases, and 11 bases had no gene match. Germline V gene data show CDR1 as MNHEY and CDR2 as SVGAGI. In DNA, the CDR3 is TGTGCCAGCAGTCCACGGGGCGGGGGGGCCAGAGAGACCCAGTACTTC. This sequence encodes CASSPRGGGARETQYF.

There are a few counts of this clonotype. V usage is TRBV12-3 or TRBV12-4 and J usage is TRBJ1-5; tentatively, D is TRBD1 (5 bases). V dropped 5 bases and J dropped 2 bases, with 13 bases sitting between them. The CDR3 is made up of 15 amino acids. The DNA for the CDR3 is TGTGCCAGCAGTGCATCCGGGGGTGGCAATCAGCCCCAGCATTTT. As protein: CASSASGGGNQPQHF.